This T cell receptor (beta chain) appears in the sequencing data of a study of cytomegalovirus exposure and HLA in healthy donors. Findings and limits, study-wide: On later analysis, the bulk of CMV-associated TCR beta chains appeared to be HLA-restricted. Data from an earlier analysis indicated that most TCR beta V segments were productive either about 87% or about 30% of the time.

PCR involved 60 Vbeta and 13 Jbeta primers. Method: immunoSEQ multiplex PCR; TCRdb's copy keeps in-frame clones and lacks some. Of some 150,000 clones listed, 80% are singletons. For this clone: Its matching antigen is unknown.

V gave up 1 base and J gave up 2 bases; unmatched junction bases: 5. Per germline, CDR1 MGHDK and CDR2 SYGVNS. The CDR3 length is 16 residues. This sequence joins TRBV25-1 and TRBJ2-1, with 7 nucleotides matching TRBD1. The receptor was derived from a woman in her twenties or thirties in good health and CMV-seronegative. The sequencing input was PBMCs. The CDR3 nucleotides are TGTGCCAGCAGTGAATTAACAGGGGTGACCTACAATGAGCAGTTCTTC. Amino acid sequence: CASSELTGVTYNEQFF.